Each of the 30 T cell receptor beta chains below was sequenced from the same sample in a study of human T cells and chemical hapten exposure. Time point meaning: healthy volunteer bleed at 2 weeks. Sequencing started from total RNA isolated from unfractionated whole blood. TCRdb fed the RACE reads into MiXCR, producing one record per CDR3 protein. The repertoire has 85,000 to 95,000 distinct CDR3 sequences, 8.5% to 9% of them found once; the top ten carry 2.5% to 3.5%. Source material: whole blood. These receptors originate from a female donor in good health. Some clones in this sample may be carry-over from other donors' samples.

CDR3 protein: CATNKPTGGIYEQYF. CDR3 DNA: TGTGCCACCAACAAACCGACAGGGGGTATCTACGAGCAGTACTTC. The chain carries TRBV28 and TRBJ2-7, with 9 nucleotides matching TRBD1. The V gene's germline CDR1 is MDHEN and CDR2 SYDVKM. V shed 10 bases, J shed 3 bases, and the junction held 13 bases outside the gene matches. This CDR3 spans 15 amino acids. Variable domain in full (rest from reference TRBV28 and TRBJ2-7): DVKVTQSSRYLVKRTGEKVFLECVQDMDHENMFWYRQDPGLGLRLIYFSYDVKMKEKGDIPEGYSVSREKKERFSLILESASTNQTSMYLCATNKPTGGIYEQYFGPGTRLTVT.

There are a few counts of this clonotype. The gene calls are TRBV7-9 and TRBJ2-6; D call uncertain. The CDR3 is 16 amino acids. V was clipped by 0 bases and J by 0 bases, with 6 bases between them. Germline values: CDR1 SEHNR, CDR2 FQNEAQ (reference sequence). CDR3 bases: TGTGCCAGCAGCTTAGCGATTGGCTCTGGGGCCAACGTCCTGACTTTC. This codes for CASSLAIGSGANVLTF.

In its sample, this clonotype was seen many times. The rearrangement uses TRBV5-8 and TRBJ2-5; unclear D gene. Per germline, CDR1 SGHTS and CDR2 YDEGEE. The V end lost 4 bases, the J end lost 5 bases, and 9 bases lay between the germline ends. The CDR3 is 12 amino acids. CDR3 coding DNA: TGTGCCAGCAGCCTGGGCTTCGAGACCCAGTACTTC. It encodes CASSLGFETQYF.

This clonotype has just a few counts. The rearrangement joins TRBV2 to TRBJ2-1; the D is unclear. Trimming left V 3 bases short and J 4 bases short, with 7 bases between. The CDR3 spans 13 residues. Germline lookup yields CDR1 SNHLY and CDR2 FYNNEI. CDR3 sequence reads: CASSEVPYNEQFF. In DNA form, the CDR3 reads TGTGCCAGCAGTGAGGTCCCGTACAATGAGCAGTTCTTC.

Ten or more counts support this clonotype. CDR3 in amino acids: CASSLEGGSNQPQHF. In DNA form, the CDR3 reads TGCGCCAGCAGCTTGGAGGGGGGAAGCAATCAGCCCCAGCATTTT. The chain carries TRBV5-1 and TRBJ1-5, with TRBD1 as a possible D gene (6 bases). Germline lookup yields CDR1 SGHRS and CDR2 YFSETQ. V gave up 0 bases and J gave up 1 base, with 8 bases separating them. This CDR3 region has 15 residues.

At least ten counts were recorded for this clonotype. This chain uses TRBV28 with TRBJ2-1; D may be TRBD2 (6 bases). The CDR3 loop spans 16 amino acids. CDR1 is MDHEN, CDR2 SYDVKM, per germline. V was pared by 5 bases and J by 0 bases, with 14 bases between. The CDR3 DNA follows: TGTGCCAGCAGTACGGGCCGGGGGTCCTCCTACAATGAGCAGTTCTTC. Its translation is CASSTGRGSSYNEQFF.

This clonotype showed up just a few times. The chain has TRBV5-6 and TRBJ2-3, with D uncertain. Germline loops: CDR1 SGHDT, CDR2 YYEEEE. V gave up 3 bases and J gave up 2 bases, with 13 bases separating them. The CDR3 has 15 residues. CDR3 in amino acids: CASSSHLVNTDTQYF. The CDR3 DNA reads TGTGCCAGCAGCTCCCATCTGGTGAACACAGATACGCAGTATTTT.

This clonotype was seen repeatedly, ten times or more. V is TRBV30 and J is TRBJ2-3; 8 bases match TRBD2. The J segment lost 2 bases and the V segment lost 2 bases, leaving 9 bases of the junction unmatched. CDR3 length: 16 residues. CDR1 and CDR2 from the germline V gene are GTSNPN and SVGIG (reference sequence). The CDR3 is CAWSTLTSDYTDTQYF. The CDR3 nucleotides read TGTGCCTGGAGTACACTGACTAGCGACTACACAGATACGCAGTATTTT. The whole variable domain, remainder taken from reference TRBV30 and TRBJ2-3, is SQTIHQWPATLVQPVGSPLSLECTVEGTSNPNLYWYRQAAGRGLQLLFYSVGIGQISSEVPQNLSASRPQDRQFILSSKKLLLSDSGFYLCAWSTLTSDYTDTQYFGPGTRLTVL.

This clonotype was seen repeatedly, ten times or more. The chain recombines TRBV6-2 or TRBV6-3 with TRBJ2-7; 7 nucleotides agree with TRBD2. Looked up from germline, CDR1 is MNHEY and CDR2 is SVGEGT. The CDR3 is 14 amino acids. V gave up 6 bases and J gave up 7 bases; unmatched junction bases: 12. The CDR3 DNA follows: TGTGCCAGCAGACTCAGATGGCGGGAGCTTGAGCAGTACTTC. The encoded protein is CASRLRWRELEQYF.

This clonotype occurred many times. The chain joins TRBV20-1 to TRBJ2-7; 7 nucleotides align to TRBD1. V lost 1 base and J lost 3; bases outside the gene matches: 6. The CDR3 covers 14 residues. Per germline, CDR1 DFQATT and CDR2 SNEGSKA (reference sequence). This CDR3 is CSARGQGPIYEQYF. CDR3 DNA: TGCAGTGCTAGAGGACAGGGACCCATCTACGAGCAGTACTTC.

The chain has TRBV7-2 and TRBJ1-1; D unresolved. V was clipped by 3 bases and J by 0 bases, with 11 bases between them. CDR1 SGHTA and CDR2 FQGNSA come from the germline V gene. The CDR3 is made up of 15 amino acids. The CDR3 here is CASSFSPGLNTEAFF. CDR3 bases: TGTGCCAGCAGCTTCAGTCCAGGACTGAACACTGAAGCTTTCTTT.

At least ten counts were recorded for this clonotype. The chain recombines TRBV7-9 with TRBJ2-1; D is perhaps TRBD2 (6 bases). The V and J ends lost 5 bases and 4 bases respectively, with 15 bases between them. The CDR3 extends over 15 amino acids. Germline loops: CDR1 SEHNR, CDR2 FQNEAQ (reference sequence). CDR3 amino acids: CASSRGAGPYNEQFF. CDR3 DNA: TGTGCCAGCAGCCGTGGTGCGGGACCATACAATGAGCAGTTCTTC.

In this sample, this clonotype turned up a few times. This chain links TRBV20-1 with TRBJ1-5; TRBD1 agrees at 7 bases. V lost 4 bases to trimming and J lost 5 bases; unmatched junction nucleotides: 14. Germline V gene sequence: CDR1 DFQATT, CDR2 SNEGSKA (reference sequence). The CDR3 runs to 16 residues. In DNA form, the CDR3 reads TGCAGTGCTAAGAGTGGTGGGACAGCGTTCGATCAGCCCCAGCATTTT. Protein product: CSAKSGGTAFDQPQHF.

There are a few counts of this clonotype. The chain is built from TRBV6-6 and TRBJ1-1; D is perhaps TRBD1 (6 bases). Germline CDR1 reads MNHNY; CDR2 reads SVGAGI (reference sequence). Trimming stripped 0 bases from V and 1 base from J, with 9 bases between. The length of the CDR3 is 15 residues. The CDR3 region is CASSYSLQGNTEAFF. For the CDR3, the DNA is TGTGCCAGCAGTTACTCTTTACAGGGGAACACTGAAGCTTTCTTT.

CDR3 region: CASSLGSGSYEQYF. CDR3 nucleotides: TGTGCCAGCAGCTTAGGGTCAGGTTCCTACGAGCAGTACTTC. The chain employs TRBV7-9 and TRBJ2-7; D is uncertain. Germline-derived CDR1 and CDR2 are SEHNR and FQNEAQ (reference sequence). The CDR3 runs to 14 residues. Deletions cut 1 base from V and 1 base from J, with 8 bases between.

This clonotype appeared a few times. The CDR3 loop reads CASSSGLAGAGEQFF. The CDR3 coding sequence is TGTGCCAGCAGCTCGGGACTAGCGGGAGCCGGTGAGCAGTTCTTC. This chain uses TRBV7-3 with TRBJ2-1, with 14 nucleotides matching TRBD2. The length of the CDR3 is 15 residues. CDR1 is SGHTA and CDR2 is FQGTGA in the germline V gene. Unmatched junction bases numbered 5, after V lost 4 bases and J lost 9 bases.

The CDR3 DNA reads as TGTGCCAGCAGCTCGTTGGGACTAGCGGGAGGGCCTCTCACAGATACGCAGTATTTT. This translates into CASSSLGLAGGPLTDTQYF. This chain joins TRBV7-2 and TRBJ2-3; TRBD2 matches at 16 bases. Germline CDR1 is SGHTA and CDR2 is FQGNSA. The J segment lost 2 bases and the V segment lost 4 bases, leaving 9 bases of the junction unmatched. This CDR3 comprises 19 residues.

This clonotype has a count of ten or more. J is TRBJ1-5 and V is TRBV7-9, with D possibly matching TRBD1 (6 bases). Germline CDR1 reads SEHNR; CDR2 reads FQNEAQ (reference sequence). V dropped 5 bases and J dropped 4 bases, with 9 bases sitting between them. The CDR3 runs to 13 residues. The CDR3 is CASSPGQNQPQHF. The CDR3 bases are TGTGCCAGCAGCCCCGGACAGAATCAGCCCCAGCATTTT.

Turning to this clonotype: This clone may be a read error of a much larger clone one base away. The chain has TRBV6-5 and TRBJ2-3, with 7 positions matching TRBD2. J gave up 2 bases and V 8 bases, and 10 bases lay outside the gene matches. The CDR3 loop spans 15 amino acids. In germline, CDR1 is MNHEY, CDR2 SVGAGI. CDR3 loop: CASSPRSGITDTQYF. DNA of the CDR3: TGTGCCAGCTCCCCTAGGAGCGGGATCACAGATACGCAGTATTTT.

The chain links TRBV6-6 to TRBJ1-2, with 8 bases that match TRBD1. V was pared by 5 bases and J by 0 bases, with 5 bases of the junction left unmatched. The CDR3 has 15 amino acids. Germline CDR1 reads MNHNY; CDR2 reads SVGAGI (reference sequence). The CDR3 sequence is CASSHDRGTNYGYTF. In DNA, the CDR3 is TGTGCCAGCAGTCACGACAGGGGAACTAACTATGGCTACACCTTC.

This clonotype appeared a few times. DNA for the CDR3: TGTGCCAGCAGTCGAACTAGCGCCAAAAACATTCAGTACTTC. As protein: CASSRTSAKNIQYF. The chain is built from TRBV7-9 and TRBJ2-4; possibly TRBD2 for D (6 bases). CDR1 is SEHNR and CDR2 is FQNEAQ in the germline V gene (reference sequence). The CDR3 totals 14 residues. V lost 6 bases and J 1 base, leaving 10 bases between the germline ends.

This clonotype was detected ten times or more. The chain uses TRBV7-8 and TRBJ2-3; no definite D call. Germline V gene data show CDR1 as SGHVS and CDR2 as FQNEAQ. V lost 5 bases and J 2 bases, leaving 5 bases between the germline ends. CDR3 size: 12 residues. The CDR3 coding sequence is TGTGCCAGCAGCGTCACCACAGATACGCAGTATTTT. It is translated as CASSVTTDTQYF. The full variable domain, its missing parts supplied by reference TRBV7-8 and TRBJ2-3, is GAGVSQSPRYKVAKRGQDVALRCDPISGHVSLFWYQQALGQGPEFLTYFQNEAQLDKSGLPSDRFFAERPEGSVSTLKIQRTQQEDSAVYLCASSVTTDTQYFGPGTRLTVL.

The chain uses TRBV28 and TRBJ1-1; D remains unclear. Trimming took 4 bases from V and 1 from J, leaving 10 bases between them. The V gene's germline CDR1 is MDHEN and CDR2 SYDVKM. The CDR3 is made up of 14 amino acids. This chain's CDR3 is CASSSPGRNTEAFF. The CDR3 DNA sequence: TGTGCCAGCAGTTCTCCGGGCCGGAACACTGAAGCTTTCTTT.

This clonotype has at least ten counts. The chain employs TRBV20-1 and TRBJ1-1; D remains ambiguous. The CDR3 contains 13 residues. Trimming stripped 6 bases from V and 3 bases from J, with 14 bases between. Germline CDR1 is DFQATT and CDR2 is SNEGSKA (reference sequence). The CDR3 spells CSANDPSDTEAFF. The CDR3, as DNA: TGCAGTGCAAATGACCCCTCAGACACTGAAGCTTTCTTT.

This clonotype was recorded many times. The rearrangement uses TRBV28 and TRBJ2-1, with 13 bases aligning to TRBD2. With V trimmed by 8 bases and J by 9 bases, 7 bases remained unmatched. The CDR3 covers 14 residues. Germline V gene data show CDR1 as MDHEN and CDR2 as SYDVKM. CDR3 loop: CASGRTSGSGEQFF. CDR3 bases: TGTGCCAGCGGGAGGACTAGCGGGAGCGGTGAGCAGTTCTTC. Combining the CDR3 with reference TRBV28 and TRBJ2-1 gives the whole variable domain DVKVTQSSRYLVKRTGEKVFLECVQDMDHENMFWYRQDPGLGLRLIYFSYDVKMKEKGDIPEGYSVSREKKERFSLILESASTNQTSMYLCASGRTSGSGEQFFGPGTRLTVL.

This chain connects TRBV29-1 to TRBJ1-1; possible D gene TRBD1, 5 bases. The CDR3 consists of 14 residues. V dropped 6 bases and J dropped 4 bases, with 18 bases sitting between them. CDR1 is SQVTM and CDR2 is ANQGSEA in the germline V gene. The CDR3 DNA is TGCAGCGTCGAAAAAGTCCTGAGGGGCACTGAAGCTTTCTTT. It yields the protein CSVEKVLRGTEAFF.

In its sample, this clonotype was seen a few times. The rearrangement uses TRBV5-1 and TRBJ2-1, with 9 bases that match TRBD1. Germline CDR1 is SGHRS and CDR2 is YFSETQ. The CDR3 contains 15 residues. V lost 4 bases, J lost 8 bases, and 10 bases stayed unmatched. The CDR3 region is CASSLGTGPGDEQFF. For the CDR3, the DNA is TGCGCCAGCAGCCTCGGGACAGGGCCAGGCGATGAGCAGTTCTTC.

This clonotype was observed at least ten times. This chain joins TRBV6-5 and TRBJ2-7; D gene uncertain. Trimming pared 7 bases from V and 1 base from J, leaving 11 bases between. The CDR3 has 13 amino acids. Germline CDR1 MNHEY, CDR2 SVGAGI. This CDR3 reads CASNGRRSYEQYF. The CDR3 bases are TGTGCCAGCAATGGACGCCGGTCCTACGAGCAGTACTTC.

V usage is TRBV7-3 and J usage is TRBJ2-3; the D gene is possibly TRBD2 (7 bases). Between the trimmed V and J ends, which lost 0 bases and 1 base, there was a span of 20 bases. The CDR3 extends over 19 amino acids. CDR1 and CDR2 (germline): SGHTA, FQGTGA. The chain's CDR3 is CASSLTGRGPTGGTDTQYF. The CDR3 coding sequence is TGTGCCAGCAGCTTAACCGGGCGGGGGCCCACCGGGGGCACAGATACGCAGTATTTT.

Many counts were recorded for this clonotype. The chain joins TRBV7-2 to TRBJ2-3, with 13 bases lining up with TRBD2. Germline lookup yields CDR1 SGHTA and CDR2 FQGNSA. The CDR3 extends over 16 amino acids. With V trimmed by 0 bases and J by 4 bases, 1 base remained unmatched. CDR3 region: CASSLAGLAGPDTQYF. DNA for the CDR3: TGTGCCAGCAGCTTAGCGGGACTAGCGGGACCAGATACGCAGTATTTT. The complete variable domain, with remaining parts taken from reference TRBV7-2 and TRBJ2-3, reads GAGVSQSPSNKVTEKGKDVELRCDPISGHTALYWYRQSLGQGLEFLIYFQGNSAPDKSGLPSDRFSAERTGGSVSTLTIQRTQQEDSAVYLCASSLAGLAGPDTQYFGPGTRLTVL.